A single sample is the source of the 2 T cell receptor beta chains below, sequenced in a study of graft-versus-host responses after intestinal transplantation (dated by TCRdb to 2020 to 2022). For these receptors, no antigen is known. The time point label of this sample denotes: cells obtained before transplantation from donor or recipient. Library construction relied on the immunoSEQ multiplex PCR assay. Imported from immuneACCESS, the table was reduced by TCRdb to in-frame sequences with V and J called. These copies leave out some clones; in studies compared against another copy, an unresolved V gene accounts for under half, and the cause of the remainder is not known. The sample table records under 100,000 clones; 90% to 95% of these occur just once. The ten biggest clones cover approximately 1% of the sample. The sample was unstimulated CD8+ T cells sorted from spleen or lymph node cells, taken before transplant. Source of these receptors: a human donor who was the organ donor for an intestinal transplant.

The gene calls are TRBV19 and TRBJ1-1, with TRBD1 as a possible D gene (5 bases). This CDR3 is built from 11 residues. Germline CDR1 reads LNHDA; CDR2 reads SQIVND (reference sequence). V was trimmed by 5 bases and J by 7 bases, leaving 8 bases between them. CDR3 DNA sequence: TGTGCCAGTAGTGCAGGGAATGAAGCTTTCTTT. Its protein is CASSAGNEAFF.

A single count supports this clone. The V call is TRBV11-2, the J call TRBJ1-1; no reliable D call. There are 11 residues in the CDR3. V dropped 5 bases and J dropped 11 bases, with 12 bases sitting between them. Germline assignment: CDR1 SGHAT and CDR2 FQNNGV. In DNA form, the CDR3 reads TGTGCCAGCAGCGGCGGCCCGATGGCTTTCTTT. Protein product: CASSGGPMAFF.